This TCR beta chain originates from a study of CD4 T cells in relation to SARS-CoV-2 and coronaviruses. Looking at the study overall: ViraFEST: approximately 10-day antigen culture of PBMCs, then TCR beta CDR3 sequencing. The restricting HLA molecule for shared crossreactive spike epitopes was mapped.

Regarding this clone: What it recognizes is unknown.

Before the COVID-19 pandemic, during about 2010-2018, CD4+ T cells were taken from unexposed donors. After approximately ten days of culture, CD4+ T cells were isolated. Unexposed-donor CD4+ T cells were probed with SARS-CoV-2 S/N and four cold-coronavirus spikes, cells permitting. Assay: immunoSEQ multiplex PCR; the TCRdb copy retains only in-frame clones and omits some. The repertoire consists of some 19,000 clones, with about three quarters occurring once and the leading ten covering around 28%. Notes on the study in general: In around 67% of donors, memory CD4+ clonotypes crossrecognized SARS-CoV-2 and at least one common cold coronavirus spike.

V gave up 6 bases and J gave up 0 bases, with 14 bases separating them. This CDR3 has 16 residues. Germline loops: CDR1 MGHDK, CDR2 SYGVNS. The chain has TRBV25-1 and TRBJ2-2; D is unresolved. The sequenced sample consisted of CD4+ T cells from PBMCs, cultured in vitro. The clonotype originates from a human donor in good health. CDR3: CASSLTEAPNTGELFF. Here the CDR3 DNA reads TGTGCCAGCAGCCTCACCGAGGCCCCGAACACCGGGGAGCTGTTTTTT.